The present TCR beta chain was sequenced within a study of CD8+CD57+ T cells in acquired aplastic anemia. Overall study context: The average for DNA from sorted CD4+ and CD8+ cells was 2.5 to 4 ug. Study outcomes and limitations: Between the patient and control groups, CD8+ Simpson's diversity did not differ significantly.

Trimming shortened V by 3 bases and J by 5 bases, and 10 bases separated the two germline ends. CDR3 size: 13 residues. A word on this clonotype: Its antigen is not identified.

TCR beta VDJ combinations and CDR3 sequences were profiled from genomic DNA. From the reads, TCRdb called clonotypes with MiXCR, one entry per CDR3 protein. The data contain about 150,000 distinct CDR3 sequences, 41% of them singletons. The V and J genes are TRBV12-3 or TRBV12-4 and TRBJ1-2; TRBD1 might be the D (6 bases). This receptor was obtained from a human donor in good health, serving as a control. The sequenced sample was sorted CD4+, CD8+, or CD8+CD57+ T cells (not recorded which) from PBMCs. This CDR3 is CASSFGGAYGYTF. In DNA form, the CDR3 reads TGTGCCAGCAGTTTCGGGGGGGCTTATGGCTACACCTTC.